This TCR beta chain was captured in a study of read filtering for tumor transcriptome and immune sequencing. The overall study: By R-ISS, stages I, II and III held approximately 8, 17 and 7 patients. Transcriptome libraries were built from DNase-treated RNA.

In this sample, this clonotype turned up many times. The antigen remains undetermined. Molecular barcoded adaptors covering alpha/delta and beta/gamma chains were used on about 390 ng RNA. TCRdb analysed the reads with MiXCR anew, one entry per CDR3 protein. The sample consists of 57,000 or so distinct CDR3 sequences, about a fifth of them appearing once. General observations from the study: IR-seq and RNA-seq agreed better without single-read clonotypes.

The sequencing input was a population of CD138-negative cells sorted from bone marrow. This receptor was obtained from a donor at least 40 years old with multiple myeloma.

The CDR3: CASSFLAGSYNEQFF. In nucleotides, the CDR3 is TGTGCCAGCAGCTTTCTAGCGGGAAGCTACAATGAGCAGTTCTTC. The genes are TRBV7-2 and TRBJ2-1; 9 bases align to TRBD2. V lost 3 bases and J lost 3; bases outside the gene matches: 3. The CDR3 is 15 residues long. Germline V gives CDR1 SGHTA, CDR2 FQGNSA.